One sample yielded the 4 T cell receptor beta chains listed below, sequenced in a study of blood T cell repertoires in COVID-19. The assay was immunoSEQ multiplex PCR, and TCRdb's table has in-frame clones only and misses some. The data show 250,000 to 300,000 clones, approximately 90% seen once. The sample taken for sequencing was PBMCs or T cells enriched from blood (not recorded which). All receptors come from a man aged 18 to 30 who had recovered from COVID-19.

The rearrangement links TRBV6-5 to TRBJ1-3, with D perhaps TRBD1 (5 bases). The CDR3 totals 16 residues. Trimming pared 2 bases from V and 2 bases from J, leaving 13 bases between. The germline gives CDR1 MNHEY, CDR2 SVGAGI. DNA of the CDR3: TGTGCCAGCAGTTACAATCGGGGGGTTGCTGGAAACACCATATATTTT. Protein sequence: CASSYNRGVAGNTIYF.

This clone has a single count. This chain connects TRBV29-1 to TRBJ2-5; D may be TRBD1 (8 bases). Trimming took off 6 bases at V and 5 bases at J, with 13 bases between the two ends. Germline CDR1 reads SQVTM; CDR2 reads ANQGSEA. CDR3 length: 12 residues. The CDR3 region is CSVQGGRETQYF. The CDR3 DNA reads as TGCAGCGTACAGGGGGGGAGGGAGACCCAGTACTTC.

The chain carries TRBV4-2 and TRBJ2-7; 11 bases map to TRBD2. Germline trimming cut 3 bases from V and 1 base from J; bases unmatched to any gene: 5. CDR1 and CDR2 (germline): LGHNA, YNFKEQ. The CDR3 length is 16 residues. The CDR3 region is CASSQLLAGGSYEQYF. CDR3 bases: TGTGCCAGCAGCCAGCTCCTAGCGGGGGGTTCCTACGAGCAGTACTTC.

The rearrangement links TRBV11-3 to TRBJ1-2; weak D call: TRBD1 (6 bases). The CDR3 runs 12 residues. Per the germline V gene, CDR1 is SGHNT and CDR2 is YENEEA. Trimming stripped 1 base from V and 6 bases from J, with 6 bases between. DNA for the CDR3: TGTGCCAGCAGCTTAGGACAGGATGGCTACACCTTC. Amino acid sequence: CASSLGQDGYTF.